The 9 T cell receptor beta chains below all came from one sample that was sequenced in a study of T cell responses to AZD1222 COVID-19 vaccine. Measured with immunoSEQ multiplex PCR; TCRdb has only the in-frame clones, and not every one. The sample lists roughly 150,000 clones; roughly 90% were seen once. The specimen comprised peripheral blood, sampled 28 days after the second AZD1222 dose. The receptors originated from an adult who received the AZD1222 COVID-19 vaccine.

This rearrangement joins TRBV30 to TRBJ2-3, with D uncertain. The CDR3 is 12 amino acids. Germline values: CDR1 GTSNPN, CDR2 SVGIG (reference sequence). With 1 base removed from V and 4 bases from J, the gap between germline ends came to 6 bases. The CDR3 spells CAWSGPPDTQYF. CDR3 nucleotides: TGTGCCTGGAGTGGTCCCCCAGATACGCAGTATTTT.

This clone has only one observation. The chain joins TRBV2 to TRBJ1-2, with a possible D match to TRBD1 (6 bases). The germline V gene has CDR1 SNHLY and CDR2 FYNNEI. The V end lost 6 bases, the J end lost 4 bases, and 9 bases lay between the germline ends. This CDR3 has 12 residues. The chain's CDR3 is CASREDSYGYTF. The CDR3 DNA is TGTGCCAGCAGGGAGGACAGCTATGGCTACACCTTC.

The chain has TRBV10-3 and TRBJ1-5, with TRBD1 matching over 7 bases. CDR1 ENHRY and CDR2 SYGVKD come from the germline V gene. The CDR3 length is 17 residues. With V trimmed by 3 bases and J by 2 bases, 10 bases remained unmatched. The CDR3 loop is CAISDHTGVGGNQPQHF. The CDR3 nucleotides read TGTGCCATCAGTGATCATACAGGGGTCGGAGGCAATCAGCCCCAGCATTTT.

V is TRBV6-5 and J is TRBJ1-5, with a possible D match to TRBD1 (6 bases). Trimming stripped 6 bases from V and 7 bases from J, with 10 bases between. From germline, CDR1 is MNHEY and CDR2 SVGAGI. The CDR3 runs to 12 residues. Here the CDR3 DNA reads TGTGCCAGCAGCCAGGGGTACCAGCCCCAGCATTTT. Translating it yields CASSQGYQPQHF.

The rearrangement joins TRBV19 to TRBJ1-4; D perhaps matches TRBD1 (5 bases). The ends were cut back, 1 base at V and 6 bases at J, with 12 bases in the middle. This CDR3 is built from 15 residues. Germline assignment: CDR1 LNHDA and CDR2 SQIVND (reference sequence). CDR3: CASSIGGTFYEKLFF. The CDR3 DNA follows: TGTGCCAGTAGTATAGGCGGGACTTTTTATGAAAAACTGTTTTTT.

The count of this clone is one. This rearrangement joins TRBV7-3 to TRBJ2-7, with D possibly called TRBD1 or TRBD2 (6 bases each). Germline V lookup: CDR1 SGHTA, CDR2 FQGTGA. This CDR3 has 15 amino acids. V lost 6 bases to trimming and J lost 2 bases, with 17 bases between them. The DNA of the CDR3 is TGTGCCAGCAGGCATACGGAGGGGGACACCTACGAGCAGTACTTC. Translating it yields CASRHTEGDTYEQYF.

CDR3 bases: TGTGCCAGCAGTTTGTCACAGGGCAACACCGGGGAGCTGTTTTTT. Translating gives CASSLSQGNTGELFF. The V gene is TRBV28, the J gene TRBJ2-2, with D perhaps matching TRBD1 (6 bases). CDR3 size: 15 residues. Trimming cost V 3 bases and J 2 bases, with 10 bases left between them. In germline, CDR1 is MDHEN, CDR2 SYDVKM.

This sequence joins TRBV7-2 and TRBJ1-2; 12 nucleotides agree with TRBD1. With V trimmed by 5 bases and J by 3 bases, 10 bases remained unmatched. The CDR3 spans 17 residues. Germline CDR1 is SGHTA and CDR2 is FQGNSA. This CDR3 is CASSKPGQGASHYGYTF. In DNA form, the CDR3 reads TGTGCCAGCAGCAAACCGGGACAGGGGGCGTCACACTATGGCTACACCTTC.

CDR3 region: CASSIAGGPKETQYF. The CDR3 coding sequence is TGTGCCAGTAGTATAGCGGGGGGGCCGAAAGAGACCCAGTACTTC. The rearrangement uses TRBV19 and TRBJ2-5, with 8 bases fitting TRBD2. J gave up 3 bases and V 1 base, and 4 bases lay outside the gene matches. The CDR3 length is 15 residues. Germline lookup yields CDR1 LNHDA and CDR2 SQIVND (reference sequence).